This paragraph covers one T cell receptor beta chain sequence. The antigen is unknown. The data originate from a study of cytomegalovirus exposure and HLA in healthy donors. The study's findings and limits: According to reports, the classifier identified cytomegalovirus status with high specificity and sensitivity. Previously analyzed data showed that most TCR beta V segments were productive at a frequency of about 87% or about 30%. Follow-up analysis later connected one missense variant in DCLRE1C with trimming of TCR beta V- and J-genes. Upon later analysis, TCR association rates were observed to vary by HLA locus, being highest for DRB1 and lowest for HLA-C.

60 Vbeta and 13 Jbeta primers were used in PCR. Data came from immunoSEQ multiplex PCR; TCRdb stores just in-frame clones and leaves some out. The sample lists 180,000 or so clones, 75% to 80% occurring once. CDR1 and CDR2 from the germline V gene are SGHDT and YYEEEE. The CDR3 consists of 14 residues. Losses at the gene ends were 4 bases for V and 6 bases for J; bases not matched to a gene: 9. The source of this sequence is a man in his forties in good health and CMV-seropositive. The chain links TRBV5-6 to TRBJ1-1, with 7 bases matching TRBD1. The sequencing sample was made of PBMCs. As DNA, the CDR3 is TGTGCCAGCAGCCGAACATCTCAGGGGGCTGAAGCTTTCTTT. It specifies CASSRTSQGAEAFF.